This TCR beta chain derives from a study of blood T cell repertoires in COVID-19. For the study at large: COVID-19 samples, acute and convalescent, were from the United States, Italy and Spain.

The Seattle patients, enrolled during active infection, were followed longitudinally. The method was immunoSEQ multiplex PCR; TCRdb's version includes in-frame clones alone and lacks a portion of them. The sample lists hundreds of thousands of clones, approximately 91% occurring once. This CDR3 contains 15 residues. V dropped 4 bases and J dropped 8; count of bases not matched to a gene: 7. Per the germline V gene, CDR1 is KGHDR and CDR2 is SFDVKD. This chain joins TRBV24-1 and TRBJ2-1; 10 bases align to TRBD2. This receptor was obtained from a woman in her sixties or seventies with COVID-19, enrolled during active disease. The sequencing sample was made of peripheral blood. For the CDR3, the DNA is TGTGCCACCAGTGACAGCGGGGGGGCCTGGGATGAGCAGTTCTTC. This gives the protein CATSDSGGAWDEQFF.